Listed below are T cell receptor beta chains from one sample, sequenced in a study of beta chain features in type 1 diabetes. The assay was immunoSEQ multiplex PCR, and TCRdb's table has in-frame clones only and misses some. The profile shows under 300,000 clones, roughly 16% of them singletons. Sequenced input: naive CD4+ T cells from blood. Receptor source: a man between 25 and 39 years old with type 1 diabetes. Both conserved end residues are part of each CDR3. Fields, in order: D gene, V gene, J gene, clone size, CDR3 protein, CDR3 DNA. D genes are given only for firm matches. The size of a clone is reported for some rows only, either as once, few or many, or as a class for expanded clones.

.	TRBV18	TRBJ2-1	few	CASSPLSGVRNEQFF	TGTGCCAGCTCACCATTGTCGGGAGTAAGGAATGAGCAGTTCTTC
TRBD1	TRBV7-2	TRBJ2-4	few	CASSPGTENIQYF	TGTGCCAGCAGCCCGGGGACAGAAAACATTCAGTACTTC
.	TRBV14	TRBJ2-5	few	CASSQVISASQETQYF	TGTGCCAGCAGCCAAGTTATTTCGGCTAGCCAAGAGACCCAGTACTTC
.	TRBV7-2	TRBJ2-3	.	CASSLDGNTDTQYF	TGTGCCAGCAGCCTGGACGGAAACACAGATACGCAGTATTTT
TRBD2	TRBV7-2	TRBJ2-3	few	CASSSGLAGDTQYF	TGTGCCAGCAGCTCCGGACTAGCGGGAGATACGCAGTATTTT
.	TRBV4-1	TRBJ2-1	few	CASSPLDYRGEQFF	TGCGCCAGCAGCCCGCTGGACTACAGGGGTGAGCAGTTCTTC
.	TRBV6-5	TRBJ1-2	few	CASSLGLNSGYTF	TGTGCCAGCAGTTTGGGCTTGAACAGCGGCTACACCTTC
.	TRBV7-2	TRBJ1-4	.	CASSWRRDPNEKLFF	TGTGCCAGCAGCTGGAGACGGGACCCTAATGAAAAACTGTTTTTT
TRBD2	TRBV5-1	TRBJ2-1	few	CASSSDRTSGLSSYNEQFF	TGCGCCAGCAGCTCGGATAGGACTAGCGGACTGAGCTCCTACAATGAGCAGTTCTTC
TRBD2	TRBV29-1	TRBJ2-3	few	CSVERLAGYTDTQYF	TGCAGCGTGGAGAGACTAGCGGGATACACAGATACGCAGTATTTT
TRBD1	TRBV9	TRBJ2-3	few	CASSVGNRGGTDTQYF	TGTGCCAGCAGCGTAGGGAACAGGGGAGGCACAGATACGCAGTATTTT
.	TRBV29-1	TRBJ2-1	.	CSVAYFIGSGALKQFF	TGCAGCGTTGCTTACTTTATTGGGAGCGGCGCCCTCAAGCAGTTCTTC
.	TRBV7-9	TRBJ2-5	.	CASSSEGFKETQYF	TGTGCCAGCAGCTCGGAGGGGTTTAAAGAGACCCAGTACTTC
.	TRBV28	TRBJ2-5	few	CASSLNWETQYF	TGTGCCAGCAGTTTAAATTGGGAGACCCAGTACTTC
TRBD1	TRBV4-3	TRBJ2-4	.	CASSHLLQGSKNIQYF	TGCGCCAGCAGCCACCTCCTACAGGGGAGCAAAAACATTCAGTACTTC
.	TRBV9	TRBJ2-5	few	CASSVAGQPQETQYF	TGTGCCAGCAGCGTAGCCGGACAACCCCAAGAGACCCAGTACTTC
TRBD2	TRBV30	TRBJ2-3	.	CAWRELAGAADTQYF	TGTGCCTGGAGGGAACTAGCGGGAGCGGCAGATACGCAGTATTTT
.	TRBV7-6	TRBJ2-1	few	CASSLAPEYNEQFF	TGTGCCAGCAGCTTAGCGCCGGAGTACAATGAGCAGTTCTTC
.	TRBV5-1	TRBJ2-5	.	CASSLADMETQYF	TGCGCCAGCAGCTTGGCCGACATGGAGACCCAGTACTTC
.	TRBV29-1	TRBJ2-5	.	CSVGTNLRETQYF	TGCAGCGTTGGGACTAACTTACGAGAGACCCAGTACTTC
.	TRBV4-3	TRBJ2-7	.	CASSQDRAYYEQYF	TGCGCCAGCAGCCAAGATAGGGCCTACTACGAGCAGTACTTC
.	TRBV5-1	TRBJ2-2	few	CASSPGGENTGELFF	TGCGCCAGCAGCCCCGGCGGGGAGAACACCGGGGAGCTGTTTTTT
.	TRBV11-1	TRBJ2-3	.	CASSLGDRMGDTQYF	TGTGCCAGCAGCTTAGGGGACCGGATGGGGGATACGCAGTATTTT
.	TRBV7-3	TRBJ2-3	.	CASSLRAPDTQYF	TGTGCCAGCAGCTTAAGAGCGCCAGATACGCAGTATTTT
TRBD1	TRBV5-1	TRBJ2-5	.	CASGGQGTETQYF	TGCGCCAGCGGTGGACAGGGCACCGAGACCCAGTACTTC
TRBD2	TRBV27	TRBJ2-3	few	CASSLGLAGSTDTQYF	TGTGCCAGCAGTTTAGGGCTAGCGGGAAGCACAGATACGCAGTATTTT
.	TRBV29-1	TRBJ1-1	few	CSVGSRAGSTEAFF	TGCAGCGTTGGGAGCCGGGCAGGAAGTACTGAAGCTTTCTTT
.	TRBV7-9	TRBJ1-1	.	CASSNPGDTEAFF	TGTGCCAGCAGCAACCCGGGAGACACTGAAGCTTTCTTT
.	TRBV15	TRBJ1-2	few	CATSRDPAGPYGYTF	TGTGCCACCAGCAGAGATCCAGCCGGTCCTTATGGCTACACCTTC
TRBD1	TRBV9	TRBJ2-2	few	CASSEWDRDGTTGELFF	TGTGCCAGCAGCGAGTGGGACAGGGATGGTACCACCGGGGAGCTGTTTTTT
TRBD2	TRBV9	TRBJ2-1	.	CASSVNSGSYNEQFF	TGTGCCAGCAGCGTAAATAGCGGGAGCTACAATGAGCAGTTCTTC
.	TRBV29-1	TRBJ2-7	few	CSVFDPPYEQYF	TGCAGCGTTTTCGACCCTCCCTACGAGCAGTACTTC
.	TRBV9	TRBJ2-3	few	CASSVGGTSLGLTDTQYF	TGTGCCAGCAGCGTAGGAGGGACCTCCTTGGGCCTGACAGATACGCAGTATTTT
TRBD1	TRBV29-1	TRBJ1-4	few	CSVTDRAEKLFF	TGCAGCGTTACCGACAGGGCGGAAAAACTGTTTTTT
.	TRBV2	TRBJ2-1	.	CASSDLGLPNEQFF	TGTGCCAGCAGTGATTTAGGACTTCCGAATGAGCAGTTCTTC
TRBD2	TRBV11-1	TRBJ2-1	.	CASSSPRGEHYNEQFF	TGTGCCAGCAGCAGTCCTCGGGGGGAACACTACAATGAGCAGTTCTTC
.	TRBV30	TRBJ1-2	few	CAWSVPWQGSFYGYTF	TGTGCCTGGAGTGTACCTTGGCAGGGTTCGTTCTATGGCTACACCTTC
.	TRBV7-2	TRBJ2-7	.	CASSLERSNEQYF	TGTGCCAGCAGCTTAGAGAGGAGCAACGAGCAGTACTTC
TRBD1	TRBV19	TRBJ2-1	.	CARDRVSSHEQFF	TGTGCCAGGGACAGGGTTTCGTCCCATGAGCAGTTCTTC
.	TRBV29-1	TRBJ2-3	few	CSVEVSAVGDTQYF	TGCAGCGTTGAAGTTTCTGCGGTGGGGGATACGCAGTATTTT
TRBD1	TRBV9	TRBJ2-5	.	CASSRTGFGETQYF	TGTGCCAGCAGCAGGACAGGGTTCGGGGAGACCCAGTACTTC
TRBD1	TRBV9	TRBJ2-5	.	CASSVAGGAWETQYF	TGTGCCAGCAGCGTAGCAGGGGGCGCGTGGGAGACCCAGTACTTC
TRBD1	TRBV27	TRBJ1-1	few	CASSSGQGRTEAFF	TGTGCCAGCAGTTCCGGACAGGGTAGAACTGAAGCTTTCTTT
.	TRBV5-1	TRBJ2-3	few	CASSQQRRSTDTQYF	TGCGCCAGCAGCCAGCAGAGACGATCCACAGATACGCAGTATTTT
TRBD1	TRBV6-5	TRBJ2-7	.	CASSRGQGSYEQYF	TGTGCCAGCAGCCGCGGACAGGGGAGCTACGAGCAGTACTTC
.	TRBV18	TRBJ1-1	few	CASSSVAEAFF	TGTGCCAGCTCATCAGTGGCTGAAGCTTTCTTT
.	TRBV9	TRBJ2-5	.	CASSVAGETQYF	TGTGCCAGCAGCGTAGCTGGAGAGACCCAGTACTTC
TRBD1	TRBV29-1	TRBJ1-5	.	CSAGQGENQPQHF	TGCAGCGCCGGACAGGGAGAAAATCAGCCCCAGCATTTT
.	TRBV11-2	TRBJ1-4	.	CASSFSTNNEKLFF	TGTGCCAGCAGCTTCTCGACGAATAATGAAAAACTGTTTTTT
TRBD2	TRBV7-9	TRBJ2-7	.	CASSSGANYEQYF	TGTGCCAGCAGCAGCGGGGCAAACTACGAGCAGTACTTC
.	TRBV4-2	TRBJ1-1	few	CASSQDPERSEAFF	TGTGCCAGCAGCCAAGATCCCGAGAGGAGTGAAGCTTTCTTT
.	TRBV6-5	TRBJ2-7	.	CASSKDSIPYEQYF	TGTGCCAGCAGTAAGGACTCGATTCCCTACGAGCAGTACTTC
TRBD1	TRBV28	TRBJ2-1	.	CASSLPGQAYNEQFF	TGTGCCAGCAGTCTACCGGGACAGGCCTACAATGAGCAGTTCTTC
.	TRBV2	TRBJ1-2	.	CASRDDGNGYTF	TGTGCCAGCAGGGACGACGGGAATGGCTACACCTTC
.	TRBV7-2	TRBJ2-1	.	CASSPGSPGTEQFF	TGTGCCAGCAGCCCAGGGTCTCCCGGGACTGAGCAGTTCTTC
TRBD2	TRBV29-1	TRBJ2-5	few	CSVRLAGEETQYF	TGCAGCGTACGACTAGCGGGAGAGGAGACCCAGTACTTC
.	TRBV11-2	TRBJ1-1	.	CASSSGNTEAFF	TGTGCCAGCAGCTCGGGGAACACTGAAGCTTTCTTT
.	TRBV7-9	TRBJ2-7	few	CASSSQGIQDEQYF	TGTGCCAGCAGCTCGCAGGGGATTCAGGACGAGCAGTACTTC
.	TRBV7-2	TRBJ2-5	.	CASSLAGHRKETQYF	TGTGCCAGCAGCTTAGCGGGACACCGAAAAGAGACCCAGTACTTC
.	TRBV7-2	TRBJ2-1	.	CASSSLISRINEQFF	TGTGCCAGCAGCTCTCTCATATCCCGAATAAATGAGCAGTTCTTC